The 14 T cell receptor beta chains below were found in one sample sequenced in a study of T cell responses to AZD1222 COVID-19 vaccine. Using immunoSEQ multiplex PCR, the repertoire was profiled, and TCRdb retains in-frame clones only, with some absent. The sample has roughly 110,000 clones, about 92% seen once. The starting material was peripheral blood, obtained 28 days after the second AZD1222 dose. These receptors came from an adult who received the AZD1222 COVID-19 vaccine.

This clone has just a few counts. The chain employs TRBV7-6 and TRBJ2-3; D is uncertain. The CDR3 is made up of 14 amino acids. CDR1 and CDR2 (germline): SGHVS, FNYEAQ. V dropped 0 bases and J dropped 4 bases, with 8 bases sitting between them. Written as DNA, the CDR3 is TGTGCCAGCAGCTTAGCTTTAGGGTCAGATACGCAGTATTTT. This codes for CASSLALGSDTQYF.

The genes are TRBV7-2 and TRBJ2-7; 8 nucleotides line up with TRBD1. Germline CDR1 is SGHTA and CDR2 is FQGNSA. Unmatched junction bases numbered 16, after V lost 5 bases and J lost 1 base. The CDR3 extends over 18 amino acids. The CDR3 DNA sequence: TGTGCCAGCAGCCCTTACACCCCGGGACAGGTTTTTTCCTACGAGCAGTACTTC. Its protein is CASSPYTPGQVFSYEQYF.

The chain recombines TRBV19 with TRBJ1-4; TRBD1 aligns across 10 bases. This CDR3 comprises 15 residues. With V trimmed by 4 bases and J by 8 bases, 7 bases remained unmatched. Looked up from germline, CDR1 is LNHDA and CDR2 is SQIVND (reference sequence). The CDR3 DNA is TGTGCCAGTAGTACGACAGGGGGCGCCGGCGAAAAACTGTTTTTT. As protein: CASSTTGGAGEKLFF.

This clone was detected once. The chain employs TRBV7-3 and TRBJ2-3, with TRBD2 identical over 11 bases. Germline V gives CDR1 SGHTA, CDR2 FQGTGA. This CDR3 is 17 amino acids long. After removal of 5 bases from V and 0 bases from J, the junction contained 7 bases not matched to a gene. In DNA form, the CDR3 reads TGTGCCAGCAGCGACACTAGCGGGGGCCAGAGCACAGATACGCAGTATTTT. Translated: CASSDTSGGQSTDTQYF.

V and J are TRBV3-1 (or the pseudogene TRBV3-2) and TRBJ2-3; TRBD2 agrees at 9 bases. V shed 4 bases, J shed 4 bases, and the junction held 6 bases outside the gene matches. The germline V gene encodes CDR1 LGHDT and CDR2 YNNKEL (reference sequence). The CDR3 is 15 residues long. The CDR3 spells CASSPGAGGPDTQYF. CDR3 DNA: TGTGCCAGCAGCCCGGGGGCGGGGGGGCCAGATACGCAGTATTTT.

V is TRBV7-2 and J is TRBJ2-5, with D maybe TRBD1 (6 bases). Trimming removed 5 bases from V and 5 bases from J, with 18 bases in between. CDR3 length equals 15 residues. Germline V gene data show CDR1 as SGHTA and CDR2 as FQGNSA. The DNA for the CDR3 is TGTGCCAGCAGCGCCCGTAACAGGGCTGAGGAGACCCAGTACTTC. Amino acid sequence: CASSARNRAEETQYF.

V usage is TRBV27 and J usage is TRBJ1-2, with 7 bases matching TRBD1. The CDR3 has 14 amino acids. Trimming at V came to 5 bases and at J to 4 bases, leaving 7 bases not matched to a gene. Germline-derived CDR1 and CDR2 are MNHEY and SMNVEV (reference sequence). The CDR3 sequence: CASSPGGWTYGYTF. DNA for the CDR3: TGTGCCAGCAGTCCAGGGGGATGGACCTATGGCTACACCTTC.

This clone was picked up one time. The V call is TRBV5-1, the J call TRBJ1-2; 11 nucleotides agree with TRBD1. This CDR3 spans 14 amino acids. Trimming cost V 4 bases and J 5 bases; bases outside gene matches: 4. CDR1 is SGHRS and CDR2 is YFSETQ in the germline V gene. CDR3 in amino acids: CASSVGQGAYGYTF. CDR3 bases: TGCGCCAGCAGCGTCGGACAGGGGGCGTATGGCTACACCTTC.

The genes are TRBV5-1 and TRBJ1-1; TRBD1 might be the D (6 bases). Trimming pared 4 bases from V and 4 bases from J, leaving 17 bases between. Germline CDR1 reads SGHRS; CDR2 reads YFSETQ. This CDR3 contains 15 residues. CDR3 loop: CASSGGGAGATEAFF. As DNA, the CDR3 is TGCGCCAGCAGCGGTGGCGGAGCAGGGGCCACTGAAGCTTTCTTT.

The V and J genes are TRBV7-2 and TRBJ2-7; 8 positions match TRBD1. The CDR3 loop spans 16 amino acids. The germline gives CDR1 SGHTA, CDR2 FQGNSA. The V gene end was trimmed by 6 bases and the J gene end by 0 bases; junction bases not matched to a gene: 10. The CDR3 sequence: CASSPRTGRSSYEQYF. The DNA for the CDR3 is TGTGCCAGCAGTCCAAGGACAGGGCGGAGCTCCTACGAGCAGTACTTC.

V usage is TRBV11-2 and J usage is TRBJ1-2, with D perhaps TRBD1 (5 bases). Looked up from germline, CDR1 is SGHAT and CDR2 is FQNNGV. The CDR3 covers 13 residues. The V end was cut by 5 bases, the J end by 8 bases, with 15 bases between. The CDR3 nucleotides are TGTGCCAGCAGCGCGGGACCCCCGTGGGGCTACACCTTC. Protein: CASSAGPPWGYTF.

The V and J genes are TRBV7-2 and TRBJ1-5, with a tentative D call TRBD1 (5 bases). Germline V gene sequence: CDR1 SGHTA, CDR2 FQGNSA. The CDR3 totals 14 residues. V lost 3 bases to trimming and J lost 0 bases, with 6 bases between them. The CDR3 protein is CASSFDSSNQPQHF. Here the CDR3 DNA reads TGTGCCAGCAGCTTCGACAGTAGCAATCAGCCCCAGCATTTT.

V is TRBV11-2 and J is TRBJ2-7; D is ambiguous. Germline V gene lookup returns CDR1 SGHAT and CDR2 FQNNGV. The CDR3 is made up of 12 amino acids. The germline V and J ends were trimmed by 5 bases and 0 bases, with 5 bases remaining between them. The CDR3 is CASSPSSYEQYF. The CDR3 region has the DNA TGTGCCAGCAGCCCCAGCTCCTACGAGCAGTACTTC. The full variable domain, with the rest looked up from reference TRBV11-2 and TRBJ2-7, is EAGVAQSPRYKIIEKRQSVAFWCNPISGHATLYWYQQILGQGPKLLIQFQNNGVVDDSQLPKDRFSAERLKGVDSTLKIQPAKLEDSAVYLCASSPSSYEQYFGPGTRLTVT.

V gene TRBV2 combines with J gene TRBJ1-1; no clear D gene. The V and J ends lost 6 bases and 7 bases respectively, with 9 bases between them. Germline V lookup: CDR1 SNHLY, CDR2 FYNNEI. This CDR3 has 11 residues. CDR3: CASSVDGEAFF. The CDR3 DNA follows: TGTGCCAGCAGCGTGGACGGTGAAGCTTTCTTT.